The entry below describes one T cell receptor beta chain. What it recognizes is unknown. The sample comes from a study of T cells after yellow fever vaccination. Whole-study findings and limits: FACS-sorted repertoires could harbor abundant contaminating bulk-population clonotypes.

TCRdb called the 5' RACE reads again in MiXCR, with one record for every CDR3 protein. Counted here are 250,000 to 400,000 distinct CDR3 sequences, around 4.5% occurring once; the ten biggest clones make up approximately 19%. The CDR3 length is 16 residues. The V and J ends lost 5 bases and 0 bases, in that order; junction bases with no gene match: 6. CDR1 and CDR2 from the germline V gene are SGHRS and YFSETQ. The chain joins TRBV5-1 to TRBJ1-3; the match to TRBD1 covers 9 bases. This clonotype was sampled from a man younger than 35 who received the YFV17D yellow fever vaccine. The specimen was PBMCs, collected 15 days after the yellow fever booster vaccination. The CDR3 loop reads CASRGAGQGSGNTIYF. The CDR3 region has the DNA TGCGCCAGCAGAGGAGCGGGACAGGGCTCTGGAAACACCATATATTTT. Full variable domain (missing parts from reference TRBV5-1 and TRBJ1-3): KAGVTQTPRYLIKTRGQQVTLSCSPISGHRSVSWYQQTPGQGLQFLFEYFSETQRNKGNFPGRFSGRQFSNSRSEMNVSTLELGDSALYLCASRGAGQGSGNTIYFGEGSWLTVV.